This is a list of T cell receptor beta chains from one sample in a study of regulatory T cells in long-lasting Graves disease. TCRdb passed the multiplex PCR reads through MiXCR, listing each CDR3 protein once. Of over 250,000 distinct CDR3 sequences listed, 22% are singletons. The specimen was peripheral blood mononuclear cells (PBMCs), collected when the disease was refractory, from a patient treated with antithyroid drugs. These receptors originate from a female donor with Graves disease. Each CDR3 is given with its conserved first and last residue. Fields, in order: clone size, D gene, V gene, J gene, CDR3 protein, CDR3 DNA. A D gene is named only where the DNA matches it firmly. Rows may omit the clone size; those that give it use once, few, many or a size class.

size: .
D: .
V: TRBV6-2/TRBV6-3
J: TRBJ2-7
CDR3: CASSYLGQGYEQYF
DNA: TGTGCCAGCAGTTACTTAGGGCAGGGCTACGAGCAGTACTTC

size: few
D: TRBD1
V: TRBV7-6
J: TRBJ2-6
CDR3: CASSMDRVTTLSGANVLTF
DNA: TGTGCCAGCAGCATGGACAGGGTGACAACCCTCTCTGGGGCCAACGTCCTGACTTTC

size: many
D: .
V: TRBV6-1
J: TRBJ2-5
CDR3: CASTIDRTQETQYF
DNA: TGTGCCAGCACCATCGACAGGACCCAAGAGACCCAGTACTTC

size: many
D: TRBD1
V: TRBV28
J: TRBJ1-5
CDR3: CASSSPTGTSNQPQHF
DNA: TGTGCCAGCAGTTCCCCGACAGGGACTAGCAATCAGCCCCAGCATTTT

size: many
D: .
V: TRBV15
J: TRBJ1-4
CDR3: CATSRGRGTEDGKLFF
DNA: TGTGCCACCAGCAGAGGGAGGGGAACCGAGGATGGAAAACTGTTTTTT

size: many
D: .
V: TRBV2
J: TRBJ2-7
CDR3: CASAPGDLLEWRQYF
DNA: TGTGCCAGCGCCCCTGGGGACCTACTTGAGTGGAGGCAGTACTTC

size: many
D: .
V: TRBV29-1
J: TRBJ1-2
CDR3: CSVEVGGYTF
DNA: TGCAGCGTTGAAGTAGGTGGCTACACCTTC

size: few
D: .
V: TRBV3-1
J: TRBJ2-7
CDR3: CASSPNLARPYEQYF
DNA: TGTGCCAGCAGCCCCAATTTAGCGAGACCCTACGAGCAGTACTTC

size: few
D: TRBD2
V: TRBV2
J: TRBJ2-1
CDR3: CASSEERGNEQFF
DNA: TGTGCCAGCAGTGAAGAGCGGGGGAATGAGCAGTTCTTC

size: .
D: .
V: TRBV19
J: TRBJ2-7
CDR3: CASSRISGTTYEQYF
DNA: TGTGCCAGTAGTAGAATTTCCGGGACAACCTACGAGCAGTACTTC

size: .
D: .
V: TRBV25-1
J: TRBJ2-7
CDR3: CASSEHQGGSEQYF
DNA: TGTGCCAGCAGTGAACATCAGGGGGGGAGCGAGCAGTACTTC

size: many
D: .
V: TRBV27
J: TRBJ2-5
CDR3: CASSKIEGGKETQYF
DNA: TGTGCCAGCAGTAAAATAGAGGGAGGCAAGGAGACCCAGTACTTC

size: many
D: .
V: TRBV7-6
J: TRBJ2-5
CDR3: CASSLDQGREQETQYF
DNA: TGTGCCAGCAGCTTAGACCAGGGGAGAGAGCAAGAGACCCAGTACTTC

size: once
D: .
V: TRBV14
J: TRBJ2-1
CDR3: CASSQDVGGAGNEQFF
DNA: TGTGCCAGCAGCCAAGATGTCGGGGGCGCGGGGAATGAGCAGTTCTTC

size: many
D: TRBD1
V: TRBV2
J: TRBJ2-5
CDR3: CASRQGAVQETQYF
DNA: TGTGCCAGCAGACAGGGGGCTGTTCAGGAGACCCAGTACTTC

size: .
D: .
V: TRBV5-1
J: TRBJ1-5
CDR3: CASSFLWGRPQHF
DNA: TGCGCCAGCAGCTTCCTCTGGGGTCGGCCCCAGCATTTT

size: .
D: .
V: TRBV12-3/TRBV12-4
J: TRBJ2-1
CDR3: CASSPVIGPPTNEQFF
DNA: TGTGCCAGCAGTCCAGTCATCGGGCCCCCTACAAATGAGCAGTTCTTC

size: few
D: .
V: TRBV6-1
J: TRBJ2-7
CDR3: CASSEDHSCEQYF
DNA: TGTGCCAGCAGTGAAGATCACTCCTGCGAGCAGTACTTC

size: few
D: .
V: TRBV4-1
J: TRBJ1-1
CDR3: CASSTRTDMNTEAFF
DNA: TGCGCCAGCAGCACCCGGACAGATATGAACACTGAAGCTTTCTTT

size: many
D: TRBD2
V: TRBV29-1
J: TRBJ2-5
CDR3: CSVEPLAGGLGETQYF
DNA: TGCAGCGTTGAGCCACTAGCGGGAGGCCTCGGAGAGACCCAGTACTTC

size: .
D: .
V: TRBV5-1
J: TRBJ1-1
CDR3: CASSLVGPPNTEAFF
DNA: TGCGCCAGCAGCTTGGTGGGTCCCCCGAACACTGAAGCTTTCTTT

size: .
D: .
V: TRBV4-1
J: TRBJ2-3
CDR3: CASSQDPPDLTTDTQYF
DNA: TGCGCCAGCAGCCAAGATCCCCCGGACTTAACCACAGATACGCAGTATTTT

size: .
D: .
V: TRBV4-3
J: TRBJ1-5
CDR3: CASSQVQGNQPQHF
DNA: TGCGCCAGCAGCCAAGTTCAGGGAAATCAGCCCCAGCATTTT

size: .
D: .
V: TRBV20-1
J: TRBJ2-7
CDR3: CSARDDWRVSYEQYF
DNA: TGCAGTGCTAGGGATGATTGGCGGGTATCCTACGAGCAGTACTTC

size: many
D: TRBD1
V: TRBV12-3/TRBV12-4
J: TRBJ2-7
CDR3: CASTRDRGHEQYF
DNA: TGTGCCAGCACCCGGGACAGGGGGCACGAGCAGTACTTC

size: .
D: .
V: TRBV18
J: TRBJ2-5
CDR3: CASSPPSHRETQYF
DNA: TGTGCCAGCTCACCACCGTCTCATAGAGAGACCCAGTACTTC

size: many
D: TRBD2
V: TRBV6-5
J: TRBJ2-4
CDR3: CASSYIVAGDENIQYF
DNA: TGTGCCAGCAGTTACATCGTAGCGGGAGACGAAAACATTCAGTACTTC

size: .
D: TRBD1
V: TRBV7-9
J: TRBJ1-5
CDR3: CASSSGTGVSLDNQPQHF
DNA: TGTGCCAGCAGCTCCGGGACAGGTGTTTCCCTGGACAATCAGCCCCAGCATTTT

size: few
D: .
V: TRBV20-1
J: TRBJ2-4
CDR3: CSARRRADLAKNIQYF
DNA: TGCAGTGCTAGGCGTAGGGCAGACTTAGCCAAAAACATTCAGTACTTC

size: many
D: .
V: TRBV7-3
J: TRBJ1-6
CDR3: CASSLDGYNSPLHF
DNA: TGTGCCAGCAGCTTAGACGGATATAATTCACCCCTCCACTTT

size: .
D: .
V: TRBV6-2/TRBV6-3
J: TRBJ2-2
CDR3: CASTSLRELLGELFF
DNA: TGTGCCAGCACCTCCCTTCGGGAGCTCCTCGGGGAGCTGTTTTTT

size: few
D: .
V: TRBV28
J: TRBJ1-5
CDR3: CASKDGYQPQHF
DNA: TGTGCCAGCAAGGACGGTTATCAGCCCCAGCATTTT

size: .
D: .
V: TRBV24-1
J: TRBJ1-1
CDR3: CATRDPGAGAEAFF
DNA: TGTGCCACCAGAGACCCCGGGGCGGGGGCTGAAGCTTTCTTT

size: few
D: TRBD2
V: TRBV5-5
J: TRBJ2-7
CDR3: CASSSPGLAFAEQYF
DNA: TGTGCCAGCAGTTCACCGGGACTAGCATTCGCCGAGCAGTACTTC

size: .
D: .
V: TRBV7-9
J: TRBJ1-1
CDR3: CASSLARQTTEAFF
DNA: TGTGCCAGCAGCTTAGCCCGACAGACCACTGAAGCTTTCTTT

size: many
D: TRBD1
V: TRBV12-3/TRBV12-4
J: TRBJ1-6
CDR3: CASSSTQGAPLHF
DNA: TGTGCCAGCAGTTCAACCCAGGGGGCACCCCTCCACTTT

size: many
D: TRBD1
V: TRBV12-3/TRBV12-4
J: TRBJ2-6
CDR3: CASSSTGGAGANVLTF
DNA: TGTGCCAGCAGTTCCACAGGGGGCGCTGGGGCCAACGTCCTGACTTTC

size: .
D: TRBD2
V: TRBV6-2/TRBV6-3
J: TRBJ2-1
CDR3: CPSSSTSGSAYEQFF
DNA: TGTCCCAGCAGTTCCACTAGCGGGAGTGCCTATGAGCAGTTCTTC

size: .
D: .
V: TRBV18
J: TRBJ1-5
CDR3: CASSPFEDPNQPQHF
DNA: TGTGCCAGCTCACCATTCGAGGATCCCAATCAGCCCCAGCATTTT

size: few
D: .
V: TRBV15
J: TRBJ2-7
CDR3: CATSLGVTYEQYF
DNA: TGTGCCACCAGTTTAGGGGTCACCTACGAGCAGTACTTC

size: many
D: .
V: TRBV29-1
J: TRBJ2-5
CDR3: CSVEKSGLQETQYF
DNA: TGCAGCGTTGAAAAGTCGGGACTCCAAGAGACCCAGTACTTC

size: .
D: TRBD1
V: TRBV28
J: TRBJ2-7
CDR3: CASSFQQGAYEQYF
DNA: TGTGCCAGCAGTTTTCAACAGGGGGCCTACGAGCAGTACTTC

size: .
D: .
V: TRBV7-2
J: TRBJ2-1
CDR3: CASSLGATYNEQFF
DNA: TGTGCCAGCAGCTTAGGTGCAACCTACAATGAGCAGTTCTTC

size: many
D: TRBD1
V: TRBV3-1
J: TRBJ1-1
CDR3: CASSQGGDRAFF
DNA: TGTGCCAGCAGCCAAGGAGGGGACAGAGCTTTCTTT

size: many
D: .
V: TRBV29-1
J: TRBJ1-1
CDR3: CSVEDLLNTEAFF
DNA: TGCAGCGTTGAGGACTTACTGAACACTGAAGCTTTCTTT

size: many
D: .
V: TRBV20-1
J: TRBJ2-4
CDR3: CSAPQAAAKNIQYF
DNA: TGCAGTGCTCCCCAGGCAGCAGCCAAAAACATTCAGTACTTC

size: few
D: TRBD1
V: TRBV28
J: TRBJ2-5
CDR3: CASSSQGVQEAQYF
DNA: TGTGCCAGCAGTTCACAGGGGGTGCAAGAGGCCCAGTACTTC

size: .
D: .
V: TRBV27
J: TRBJ2-1
CDR3: CASTPTRLVYHEQFF
DNA: TGTGCCAGCACCCCGACCCGACTAGTTTATCATGAGCAGTTCTTC

size: many
D: TRBD1
V: TRBV18
J: TRBJ1-1
CDR3: CASSGQGAENTEAFF
DNA: TGTGCCAGCTCAGGACAGGGGGCTGAGAACACTGAAGCTTTCTTT

size: many
D: .
V: TRBV6-5
J: TRBJ1-4
CDR3: CASSYRGRDEKLFF
DNA: TGTGCCAGCAGTTATCGGGGGAGGGATGAAAAACTGTTTTTT

size: .
D: TRBD2
V: TRBV29-1
J: TRBJ2-6
CDR3: CSVEEIAGPSGANVLTF
DNA: TGCAGCGTTGAAGAGATAGCGGGACCCTCTGGGGCCAACGTCCTGACTTTC

size: many
D: .
V: TRBV7-8
J: TRBJ2-6
CDR3: CASSPERGDSGANVLTF
DNA: TGTGCCAGCAGTCCTGAACGCGGGGACTCTGGGGCCAACGTCCTGACTTTC